One sample yielded the 32 T cell receptor beta chains listed below, sequenced in a study of cytomegalovirus exposure and HLA in healthy donors. The PCR employed 60 Vbeta primers together with 13 Jbeta primers. TCRdb's copy holds only in-frame clones and misses some; the assay was immunoSEQ multiplex PCR. The top ten clones hold 5% to 7% of a sample with 150,000 to 200,000 clones, about three quarters of them seen once. The sample consisted of PBMCs. The receptors shown here come from a middle-aged man in good health and CMV-seropositive.

The rearrangement joins TRBV11-3 to TRBJ2-3, with TRBD2 identical over 7 bases. The junction had 14 bases not matched to a gene; V was cut back by 5 bases and J by 6 bases. This CDR3 contains 16 residues. In germline, CDR1 is SGHNT, CDR2 YENEEA. The chain's CDR3 is CASSHSRAGAGDTQYF. CDR3 DNA: TGTGCCAGCAGCCACAGTCGGGCGGGAGCTGGTGATACGCAGTATTTT.

V is TRBV5-6 and J is TRBJ1-1, with D possibly TRBD1 on 6 matching bases. V lost 3 bases, J lost 5 bases, and 14 bases lay in between. This CDR3 spans 14 amino acids. Per germline, CDR1 SGHDT and CDR2 YYEEEE. The CDR3: CASSWEGGWTEAFF. DNA for the CDR3: TGTGCCAGCAGCTGGGAAGGGGGATGGACTGAAGCTTTCTTT.

The J gene is TRBJ1-5, the V gene TRBV19; 7 nucleotides match TRBD1. CDR1 LNHDA and CDR2 SQIVND come from the germline V gene (reference sequence). V trimming: 7 bases; J trimming: 4 bases; junction bases outside the gene matches: 7. This CDR3 is built from 14 residues. This chain's CDR3 is CASMLRGQNQPQHF. The CDR3 DNA follows: TGTGCCAGTATGTTGCGGGGACAGAATCAGCCCCAGCATTTT.

The CDR3 DNA follows: TGTGCCAGCAGAAGATCACACAGGGGGGGGCACACTGAAGCTTTCTTT. Its protein is CASRRSHRGGHTEAFF. This chain uses TRBV6-6 with TRBJ1-1; 8 bases align to TRBD1. Germline V CDR1 and CDR2: MNHNY, SVGAGI (reference sequence). This CDR3 spans 16 amino acids. Trimming at V came to 6 bases and at J to 3 bases, leaving 12 bases not matched to a gene.

The chain joins TRBV21-1 to TRBJ2-2; the table's D call, TRBD1, has no DNA check behind it. TRBV21-1 represents a pseudogene. The CDR3 runs to 16 residues. The CDR3 is CASSNETGESTGELFF. The CDR3 DNA is TGTGCCAGCAGCAATGAAACAGGGGAAAGCACCGGGGAGCTGTTTTTT.

This clone is a singleton in its sample. The V and J genes are TRBV30 and TRBJ1-6; D perhaps matches TRBD1 (6 bases). V lost 4 bases, J lost 5 bases, and 6 bases lay in between. Germline assignment: CDR1 GTSNPN and CDR2 SVGIG (reference sequence). CDR3 size: 12 residues. Written as DNA, the CDR3 is TGTGCCTGGAACAGGGATAATTCACCCCTCCACTTT. This gives the protein CAWNRDNSPLHF.

This chain uses TRBV7-9 with TRBJ2-2, with 8 bases fitting TRBD2. Trimming at V came to 2 bases and at J to 5 bases, leaving 1 base not matched to a gene. CDR3 size: 14 residues. CDR1 and CDR2 from the germline V gene are SEHNR and FQNEAQ (reference sequence). CDR3 DNA sequence: TGTGCCAGCAGCTTACGGGAGGGGACCGGGGAGCTGTTTTTT. This codes for CASSLREGTGELFF.

The chain employs TRBV7-8 and TRBJ2-3, with D hard to call. Germline CDR1 reads SGHVS; CDR2 reads FQNEAQ. V lost 1 base and J 6 bases, leaving 8 bases between the germline ends. The CDR3 is 13 amino acids. The CDR3 spells CASSLGAPDTQYF. In DNA form, the CDR3 reads TGTGCCAGCAGCTTAGGGGCCCCGGATACGCAGTATTTT.

This chain connects TRBV11-1 to TRBJ2-1, with D unresolved. V dropped 1 base and J dropped 6 bases, with 16 bases sitting between them. Germline V gene data show CDR1 as SGHAT and CDR2 as FQDESV (reference sequence). CDR3 length equals 16 residues. The CDR3 sequence: CASSLGSGAHGNEQFF. CDR3 nucleotide sequence: TGTGCCAGCAGCTTAGGGTCCGGAGCCCACGGCAATGAGCAGTTCTTC.

The chain has TRBV5-1 and TRBJ1-1; D is perhaps TRBD1 (5 bases). Looked up from germline, CDR1 is SGHRS and CDR2 is YFSETQ. The V end lost 0 bases, the J end lost 14 bases, and 23 bases lay between the germline ends. This CDR3 has 15 residues. In DNA, the CDR3 is TGCGCCAGCAGCTTGGGTGTAGGATCAAGCACGTGGGGCTTCTTT. It encodes CASSLGVGSSTWGFF.

V is TRBV5-1 and J is TRBJ2-1, with 7 bases matching TRBD2. Trimming removed 3 bases from V and 11 bases from J; junction bases left unmatched: 14. The CDR3 is 15 residues long. Germline V gives CDR1 SGHRS, CDR2 YFSETQ. The CDR3 sequence: CASSSGLVKGNQQFF. DNA for the CDR3: TGCGCCAGCAGCTCTGGACTAGTCAAAGGGAATCAGCAGTTCTTC.

The chain joins TRBV2 to TRBJ2-2; 8 bases align to TRBD2. The V segment lost 6 bases and the J segment 7 bases; nucleotides outside the gene matches: 4. Germline values: CDR1 SNHLY, CDR2 FYNNEI. The CDR3 consists of 13 residues. CDR3 DNA: TGTGCCAGCAGAGAGCGGGAGCGCGGGGAGCTGTTTTTT. Its protein product is CASRERERGELFF. The full variable domain, completed using reference TRBV2 and TRBJ2-2, is EPEVTQTPSHQVTQMGQEVILRCVPISNHLYFYWYRQILGQKVEFLVSFYNNEISEKSEIFDDQFSVERPDGSNFTLKIRSTKLEDSAMYFCASRERERGELFFGEGSRLTVL.

The chain employs TRBV7-9 and TRBJ2-5; 10 positions match TRBD2. Germline assignment: CDR1 SEHNR and CDR2 FQNEAQ (reference sequence). V gave up 3 bases and J gave up 5 bases; unmatched junction bases: 6. The CDR3 extends over 15 amino acids. CDR3 nucleotides: TGTGCCAGCAGCTTGTTGAGCGGGAGGGCTGAGACCCAGTACTTC. This gives the protein CASSLLSGRAETQYF.

The V call is TRBV28, the J call TRBJ2-7; D unresolved. The germline CDR1 and CDR2 sequences are MDHEN and SYDVKM. This CDR3 spans 14 amino acids. Trimming took 3 bases from V and 3 from J, leaving 12 bases between them. The chain's CDR3 is CASSFGTESYEQYF. CDR3 nucleotide sequence: TGTGCCAGCAGTTTTGGTACAGAAAGCTACGAGCAGTACTTC. The whole variable domain, remainder taken from reference TRBV28 and TRBJ2-7, is DVKVTQSSRYLVKRTGEKVFLECVQDMDHENMFWYRQDPGLGLRLIYFSYDVKMKEKGDIPEGYSVSREKKERFSLILESASTNQTSMYLCASSFGTESYEQYFGPGTRLTVT.

This chain joins TRBV9 and TRBJ2-6; perhaps TRBD2 as D (6 bases). Germline assignment: CDR1 SGDLS and CDR2 YYNGEE. The CDR3 is 17 amino acids. Trimming removed 4 bases from V and 2 bases from J, with 16 bases in between. Here the CDR3 reads CASSPQEGNPGANVLTF. CDR3 DNA: TGTGCCAGCAGCCCCCAGGAGGGTAACCCTGGGGCCAACGTCCTGACTTTC.

This chain links TRBV11-2 with TRBJ2-7; TRBD1 agrees at 7 bases. Germline V gives CDR1 SGHAT, CDR2 FQNNGV. The CDR3 is made up of 15 amino acids. V shed 8 bases and J 2 bases; nucleotides not matched to a gene: 12. The CDR3 bases are TGTGCCAGCCGACCATATGGGGGACAGCCCTACGAGCAGTACTTC. It specifies CASRPYGGQPYEQYF. The full variable domain, rest sourced from reference TRBV11-2 and TRBJ2-7, is EAGVAQSPRYKIIEKRQSVAFWCNPISGHATLYWYQQILGQGPKLLIQFQNNGVVDDSQLPKDRFSAERLKGVDSTLKIQPAKLEDSAVYLCASRPYGGQPYEQYFGPGTRLTVT.

A remark on this clone: The germline gene is not matched at one end of the junction; a read error may be the cause. V is TRBV28 and J is TRBJ2-6, with a weak D call TRBD1 (6 bases). This CDR3 region has 16 residues. Germline CDR1 is MDHEN and CDR2 is SYDVKM. CDR3 DNA: TGTGCCAGCAGTTCCCCGGACAGCTCTGGGGCCAACGGCCTGACTTTC. This translates into CASSSPDSSGANGLTF.

V is TRBV10-2 and J is TRBJ2-3, with a tentative D call TRBD2 (6 bases). The V gene lost 3 bases and the J gene lost 2 bases, with 15 bases spanning the gap. CDR1 WSHSY and CDR2 SAAADI come from the germline V gene. This CDR3 spans 16 amino acids. Here the CDR3 DNA reads TGCGCCAGCAGTGATGGGGGAGGCACCCTCACAGATACGCAGTATTTT. Its protein product is CASSDGGGTLTDTQYF.

Points on this clone: Its ends do not fully match the called genes, so a read error is possible. This rearrangement joins TRBV5-1 to TRBJ2-1; D remains ambiguous. Germline V gene sequence: CDR1 SGHRS, CDR2 YFSETQ. The CDR3 is made up of 15 amino acids. The chain's CDR3 is CASTLEGGPFYEQFF. CDR3 nucleotides: TGCGCCAGCACCTTGGAAGGTGGGCCTTTCTATGAGCAGTTCTTC.

V gene TRBV7-9 combines with J gene TRBJ1-2, with 8 bases matching TRBD1. CDR3 length equals 13 residues. CDR1 is SEHNR, CDR2 FQNEAQ, per germline (reference sequence). Trimming cost V 3 bases and J 7 bases; bases outside gene matches: 4. CDR3 region: CASSFQGAGGYTF. In DNA form, the CDR3 reads TGTGCCAGCAGCTTCCAGGGGGCGGGTGGCTACACCTTC.

The gene calls are TRBV28 and TRBJ2-7; 7 bases map to TRBD2. This CDR3 region has 14 residues. The germline CDR1 and CDR2 sequences are MDHEN and SYDVKM. Trimming took 6 bases from V and 3 from J; bases not matched to a gene: 8. The CDR3 region is CASSSRGVNYEQYF. CDR3 DNA: TGTGCCAGCAGCAGCCGGGGGGTAAACTACGAGCAGTACTTC. The variable domain in full, completed from reference TRBV28 and TRBJ2-7, reads DVKVTQSSRYLVKRTGEKVFLECVQDMDHENMFWYRQDPGLGLRLIYFSYDVKMKEKGDIPEGYSVSREKKERFSLILESASTNQTSMYLCASSSRGVNYEQYFGPGTRLTVT.

The DNA for the CDR3 is TGTGCCAGCAGTCCCGGACAGGGACGCACAGATACGCAGTATTTT. Translation gives CASSPGQGRTDTQYF. V usage is TRBV11-3 and J usage is TRBJ2-3; 8 positions match TRBD1. Germline V CDR1 and CDR2: SGHNT, YENEEA. Trimming cost V 6 bases and J 1 base; bases outside gene matches: 6. This CDR3 is 15 amino acids long.

In DNA form, the CDR3 reads TGTGCCAGCAGCTTGGGACAGGACAATGAGCAGTTCTTC. It codes for CASSLGQDNEQFF. The chain uses TRBV5-4 and TRBJ2-1, with a possible D match to TRBD1 (6 bases). Germline CDR1 is SGHNT and CDR2 is YYREEE (reference sequence). This CDR3 contains 13 residues. The ends were cut back, 0 bases at V and 5 bases at J, with 6 bases in the middle.

This clone was picked up a small number of times. The chain joins TRBV7-8 to TRBJ2-3; a weak D match, TRBD1 (5 bases). Germline V gene sequence: CDR1 SGHVS, CDR2 FQNEAQ. The V end lost 1 base, the J end lost 7 bases, and 21 bases lay between the germline ends. The CDR3 is 17 amino acids. CDR3 bases: TGTGCCAGCAGCTTAGAGGCCGCAGGGTTCCCCACCTATACGCAGTATTTT. Protein: CASSLEAAGFPTYTQYF.

V gene TRBV5-1 combines with J gene TRBJ2-3; the match to TRBD2 covers 12 bases. Germline V CDR1 and CDR2: SGHRS, YFSETQ. V shed 4 bases, J shed 3 bases, and the junction held 6 bases outside the gene matches. The CDR3 spans 16 residues. The chain's CDR3 is CASSARLAGATDTQYF. The CDR3 DNA sequence: TGCGCCAGCAGCGCCCGACTAGCGGGAGCGACAGATACGCAGTATTTT.

This clone appeared a few times. This chain uses TRBV4-2 with TRBJ2-5; 10 bases align to TRBD2. This CDR3 has 15 amino acids. Germline loops: CDR1 LGHNA, CDR2 YNFKEQ. The ends lost 0 bases at V and 3 bases at J; junction bases unmatched: 1. The CDR3 DNA reads as TGTGCCAGCAGCCAAGATACTAGCGGGAAAGAGACCCAGTACTTC. The encoded protein is CASSQDTSGKETQYF.

The V gene is TRBV29-1, the J gene TRBJ2-5; TRBD1 agrees at 7 bases. The J call may not be correct, given that the DNA end is closer to TRBJ2-7. From germline, CDR1 is SQVTM and CDR2 ANQGSEA. The CDR3 contains 12 residues. Here the CDR3 DNA reads TGCAGCGCGAGGACAGGAGCCTACGAGCAGTACTTC. Translated: CSARTGAYEQYF.

The chain carries TRBV11-2 and TRBJ2-3; unclear D gene. Per the germline V gene, CDR1 is SGHAT and CDR2 is FQNNGV. V was trimmed by 4 bases and J by 6 bases, leaving 8 bases between them. The CDR3 spans 12 residues. The CDR3: CASSSYADTQYF. CDR3 DNA sequence: TGTGCCAGCAGCTCATACGCGGATACGCAGTATTTT.

Only a few counts were recorded for this clone. The chain carries TRBV5-8 and TRBJ2-4; 8 bases line up with TRBD2. V lost 7 bases to trimming and J lost 5 bases; unmatched junction nucleotides: 11. The germline CDR1 and CDR2 sequences are SGHTS and YDEGEE. The CDR3 sequence is 15 residues long. The chain's CDR3 is CASEREPAGENIQYF. DNA for the CDR3: TGTGCCAGCGAGCGGGAGCCCGCTGGGGAAAACATTCAGTACTTC.

Concerning this clone: The junction shows a germline mismatch at one end, possibly a read error. The rearrangement uses TRBV25-1 and TRBJ2-4; D gene ambiguous. The CDR3 has 14 residues. Germline V gives CDR1 MGHDK, CDR2 SYGVNS. Written as DNA, the CDR3 is TGTGCCAGCAGTGAGCTCGGTGCCAAAAACAGTCAGTACTTC. This codes for CASSELGAKNSQYF.

This chain uses TRBV5-1 with TRBJ1-2; tentative D call: TRBD1 (5 bases). Trimming removed 0 bases at V and 3 bases at J, with 9 bases between. In germline, CDR1 is SGHRS, CDR2 YFSETQ. This CDR3 contains 14 residues. The CDR3, as DNA: TGCGCCAGCAGCTTGGTCGGGGGAGACTATGGCTACACCTTC. As protein: CASSLVGGDYGYTF. The variable domain in full, with the rest retrieved from reference TRBV5-1 and TRBJ1-2, is KAGVTQTPRYLIKTRGQQVTLSCSPISGHRSVSWYQQTPGQGLQFLFEYFSETQRNKGNFPGRFSGRQFSNSRSEMNVSTLELGDSALYLCASSLVGGDYGYTFGSGTRLTVV.

V gene TRBV5-1 combines with J gene TRBJ2-7; 8 positions match TRBD1. V was pared by 3 bases and J by 7 bases, with 12 bases of the junction left unmatched. Germline V gene data show CDR1 as SGHRS and CDR2 as YFSETQ. This CDR3 is built from 15 residues. The CDR3 region is CASSSSGGGHREQYF. The DNA for the CDR3 is TGCGCCAGCAGCTCCTCAGGGGGCGGCCATAGGGAGCAGTACTTC. The entire variable domain, with the rest obtained from reference TRBV5-1 and TRBJ2-7, is as follows: KAGVTQTPRYLIKTRGQQVTLSCSPISGHRSVSWYQQTPGQGLQFLFEYFSETQRNKGNFPGRFSGRQFSNSRSEMNVSTLELGDSALYLCASSSSGGGHREQYFGPGTRLTVT.